The T cell receptor (delta chain) described here comes from a study of γδ T cells in repeated Plasmodium falciparum infection. As for the study in general: Four controlled malaria infections with P. falciparum NF54 spanned less than 800 days. Samples were taken at baseline, before some infections, and 21 days after each.

General study points: Donors in Mali lived in a small rural village, largely one ethnic group.

TCRdb repeated clone calling on the multiplex PCR reads with CATT. In the table there are approximately 90,000 delta-chain clones, over 0.75% of which are singletons. As to this clone: The antigen is not known. This sequence is one base from a far larger clone and is likely a read error. This CDR3 is also generated by other DNA sequences in the sample.

Bulk repertoires came from Vgamma9/Vdelta2+ or Vdelta2-negative gammadelta T cells flow-sorted from PBMC. Germline V gene lookup returns CDR1 GEAIGNYY and CDR2 EKD. CDR3 length: 20 amino acids. Trimming took off 0 bases at V and 0 bases at J, with 25 bases between the two ends. The origin of this receptor is a pool of human donors (malaria-infected and uninfected, not separated). The sequencing input was gamma-delta T cells from blood. The chain recombines TRDV2 with TRDJ1; D is perhaps TRDD3 (5 bases). No J gene is reported in TCRdb; it was inferred here by comparing the DNA with germline. The CDR3 DNA reads as TGTGCCTGTGACACCGTGGGTACTGGTCCGCTTGTTTCTTACACCGATAAACTCATCTTT. Protein product: CACDTVGTGPLVSYTDKLIF.